This TCR beta chain was documented in a study of early T cells in non-severe SARS-CoV-2 infection (dated by TCRdb to the early 2020s). In the study overall: Because TCR sequencing relied on bulk RNA taken from unsorted whole blood, pairing of alpha and beta chains was not possible. Here is what the overall study found, with its caveats: VDJdb matching was skewed toward anti-spike CD8 responses and likely underestimated virus-specific expansions, missing private and CD4 specificities.

The library was generated by 5' RACE. For sequencing, a NextSeq 500 was employed. Unique molecular identifiers were attached to individual cDNA molecules in the TCR library protocol so that sequencing error and PCR bias could be corrected. Both TCR alpha and beta chains were sequenced, and tight co-correlation was observed between alpha and beta sequence abundances in each sample. The study's processing was this. Decombinator V4 was used to annotate the V gene, J gene and CDR3 of the TCR sequences. TCRs were defined as expanded if a significant change between any two time points was detected under a Poisson model with p below 0.0001. TCR abundances were normalised to the total number of TCRs sequenced per sample and expressed as counts per million. TRAV1-2 paired with TRAJ12, TRAJ20 or TRAJ33 defined MAIT TCRs, while TRAV10 paired with TRAJ18 defined iNKT TCRs. VDJdb, accessed 1 November 2021, was searched for CMV, EBV and SARS-CoV-2 annotated TCRs, with TCRs annotated for multiple antigens excluded. The raw public reads went through TCRdb reprocessing: fastp at Q25, MiXCR clone calling, in-frame beta chains kept. Rows with a matching CDR3 protein are joined into one entry that keeps the most common DNA and genes. TCRdb, rather than the study authors, made the V and J calls. For this sample there are roughly 17,000 distinct CDR3 sequences; approximately 5.4% appear just once. The ten top clones hold more than 6.5% of the sample.

Taken from cysteine to phenylalanine, the CDR3 has 18 residues. Only the CDR3 region is kept as DNA, spanning 54 bases read in frame from base 1. For CDR1 and CDR2, the germline V gene lists KGHSH and LQKENI. Trimming removed 3 bases from V and 2 bases from J; the gene matches leave 11 bases unexplained. This clonotype has a count of ten or more. This receptor's antigen is unknown. The input lacks base qualities; no much larger clone sits a single base away. A case-control design nested within a healthcare worker cohort in London, UK, was used, with weekly nasopharyngeal swab PCR tests and blood sampling performed. Between 23 and 31 March 2020, the week of the UK lockdown, healthcare workers were enrolled and then followed up weekly for as long as 16 weeks.

The chain employs TRBV18 and TRBJ1-4; TRBD1 lines up with 8 middle nucleotides. The clonotype originates from an adult who was a healthcare worker with PCR-confirmed SARS-CoV-2 infection or an uninfected control (not recorded which). This specimen consisted of whole blood, obtained at baseline. The DNA sequence follows: TGTGCCAGCTCACCCCAGGGGGCGTCGAGTAGGACTAATGAAAAACTGTTTTTT. Its protein product is CASSPQGASSRTNEKLFF. Here the CDR3 is joined to the reference TRBV18 and TRBJ1-4 genes, and the full variable domain is: NAGVMQNPRHLVRRRGQEARLRCSPMKGHSHVYWYRQLPEEGLKFMVYLQKENIIDESGMPKERFSAEFPKEGPSILRIQQVVRGDSAAYFCASSPQGASSRTNEKLFFGSGTQLSVL.